This T cell receptor (beta chain) appears in the sequencing data of a study of vaccination effects on CD4 cells after COVID-19. Study background: Among convalescent patients, two provided samples 16 days and one week before vaccination. Study-level findings and limits: The study found marked clonal contraction of infection- and vaccine-induced clones late after vaccination.

V dropped 1 base and J dropped 6 bases, with 9 bases sitting between them. The length of the CDR3 is 13 residues. The germline V gene has CDR1 SGHTA and CDR2 FQGNSA. Prior to sequencing, the ViraFEST assay stimulated PBMC with viral peptide pools, which expanded the antigen-specific CD4+ T cells. Culturing for around eleven days preceded CD4+ T cell isolation. A positive SARS-CoV-2 PCR test fell between March and December 2020. Only in-frame clones appear in the TCRdb table, and some are missing; sequencing was by immunoSEQ multiplex PCR. Of roughly 26,000 clones detected, around 82% appear once; the ten largest clones hold about 16%. To note about this clone: As yet, its antigen is unknown.

The chain recombines TRBV7-2 with TRBJ1-1; D call uncertain. The origin of this receptor is a human donor who had a prior SARS-CoV-2 infection. The specimen was CD4+ T cells from PBMCs cultured with HCoV-NL63 spike peptides, collected before COVID-19 vaccination. The CDR3 bases are TGTGCCAGCAGCTTAGTGGCTCAGGCTGAAGCTTTCTTT. The encoded protein is CASSLVAQAEAFF.